Below are 8 T cell receptor beta chains sequenced from a single sample in a study of OX40 agonist ivuxolimab in advanced cancers. Clones were read by immunoSEQ multiplex PCR, and TCRdb kept only the in-frame ones, dropping some. Of 70,000 or so clones listed, around 89% are singletons. The material was CD4+ or CD8+ T cells sorted from blood, obtained in a trial of the OX40 agonist ivuxolimab. Source of these receptors: an adult with an advanced solid tumor such as melanoma, head and neck, liver or kidney cancer.

This rearrangement joins TRBV2 to TRBJ1-1; D is uncertain. CDR3 length equals 13 residues. Germline V gene sequence: CDR1 SNHLY, CDR2 FYNNEI. Trimming took off 3 bases at V and 1 base at J, with 6 bases between the two ends. CDR3 nucleotides: TGTGCCAGCAGTGACGTACCGAACACTGAAGCTTTCTTT. It translates to CASSDVPNTEAFF. Full variable domain (rest looked up from reference TRBV2 and TRBJ1-1): EPEVTQTPSHQVTQMGQEVILRCVPISNHLYFYWYRQILGQKVEFLVSFYNNEISEKSEIFDDQFSVERPDGSNFTLKIRSTKLEDSAMYFCASSDVPNTEAFFGQGTRLTVV.

The V and J genes are TRBV18 and TRBJ1-2, with D possibly TRBD1 on 5 matching bases. CDR1 and CDR2 (germline): KGHSH, LQKENI. The ends were cut back, 2 bases at V and 4 bases at J, with 14 bases in the middle. The CDR3 loop spans 15 amino acids. The CDR3, as DNA: TGTGCCAGCTCACCATTGTCCGGGGACCTCTATGGCTACACCTTC. Translated, it gives CASSPLSGDLYGYTF.

The chain has TRBV5-4 and TRBJ2-3; TRBD2 agrees at 9 bases. The germline gives CDR1 SGHNT, CDR2 YYREEE (reference sequence). CDR3 length: 18 residues. V gave up 1 base and J gave up 1 base; unmatched junction bases: 10. For the CDR3, the DNA is TGTGCCAGCAGCTTGAGAGTTTGGGGCGGGGGGGGCACAGATACGCAGTATTTT. Amino acids: CASSLRVWGGGGTDTQYF.

V is TRBV11-1 and J is TRBJ2-7, with D possibly matching TRBD2 (6 bases). The CDR3 is made up of 16 amino acids. Between the trimmed V and J ends, which lost 5 bases and 2 bases, there was a span of 19 bases. The germline CDR1 and CDR2 sequences are SGHAT and FQDESV (reference sequence). CDR3 sequence reads: CASSGDMGLEAYEQYF. CDR3 nucleotides: TGTGCCAGCAGCGGGGATATGGGACTGGAGGCCTACGAGCAGTACTTC.

The chain links TRBV9 to TRBJ2-5, with D perhaps TRBD2 (6 bases). The germline gives CDR1 SGDLS, CDR2 YYNGEE. The CDR3 covers 16 residues. Trimming took off 0 bases at V and 2 bases at J, with 14 bases between the two ends. CDR3 region: CASSVGSSVSQETQYF. As DNA, the CDR3 is TGTGCCAGCAGCGTAGGGTCTAGCGTAAGTCAAGAGACCCAGTACTTC.

CDR3 sequence: CASSQEQRGYYEQYF. CDR3 coding DNA: TGCGCCAGCAGCCAAGAGCAGCGGGGCTATTACGAGCAGTACTTC. This chain uses TRBV4-1 with TRBJ2-7, with 7 bases matching TRBD2. Germline lookup yields CDR1 MGHRA and CDR2 YSYEKL. V trimming: 0 bases; J trimming: 4 bases; junction bases outside the gene matches: 6. This CDR3 spans 15 amino acids.

V is TRBV19 and J is TRBJ1-1; D ambiguous. The CDR3 extends over 14 amino acids. Looked up from germline, CDR1 is LNHDA and CDR2 is SQIVND (reference sequence). The germline V and J ends were trimmed by 0 bases and 5 bases, with 10 bases remaining between them. CDR3 sequence: CASSIDGVLTEAFF. CDR3 coding DNA: TGTGCCAGTAGTATAGATGGGGTCTTGACTGAAGCTTTCTTT.

The rearrangement uses TRBV28 and TRBJ1-1; the D gene is possibly TRBD1 (6 bases). The CDR3 totals 19 residues. Per germline, CDR1 MDHEN and CDR2 SYDVKM. The V gene lost 2 bases and the J gene lost 0 bases, with 22 bases spanning the gap. The CDR3 reads CASSLAGGAGWNMNTEAFF. The CDR3 nucleotides read TGTGCCAGCAGTTTAGCCGGGGGCGCGGGGTGGAACATGAACACTGAAGCTTTCTTT.